Following are 12 T cell receptor beta chains from one sample sequenced in a study of STAT5B mutations in CD4+ large granular lymphocyte leukemia. Sequencing was performed with immunoSEQ multiplex PCR; in TCRdb, only in-frame clones are kept and a portion is missing. The table includes fewer than 35,000 clones, 78% detected once. The sample comprised CD4+ T cells from blood buffy coats. Receptors originate from a human donor in good health.

The chain carries TRBV28 and TRBJ2-3; D is unresolved. CDR1 is MDHEN and CDR2 is SYDVKM in the germline V gene. The CDR3 consists of 13 residues. Trimming stripped 3 bases from V and 5 bases from J, with 9 bases between. The CDR3 is CASSFPPGDTQYF. In DNA, the CDR3 is TGTGCCAGCAGTTTCCCCCCGGGAGATACGCAGTATTTT. The full variable domain, its missing parts supplied by reference TRBV28 and TRBJ2-3, is DVKVTQSSRYLVKRTGEKVFLECVQDMDHENMFWYRQDPGLGLRLIYFSYDVKMKEKGDIPEGYSVSREKKERFSLILESASTNQTSMYLCASSFPPGDTQYFGPGTRLTVL.

V gene TRBV11-1 combines with J gene TRBJ2-7; tentatively, D is TRBD2 (5 bases). The germline V and J ends were trimmed by 2 bases and 1 base, with 12 bases remaining between them. The CDR3 runs 15 residues. Germline lookup yields CDR1 SGHAT and CDR2 FQDESV (reference sequence). This CDR3 is CASSLSGLASYEQYF. The CDR3, as DNA: TGTGCCAGCAGCTTATCCGGGCTAGCTTCCTACGAGCAGTACTTC.

The rearrangement uses TRBV2 and TRBJ1-4; no firm D call. The germline V gene has CDR1 SNHLY and CDR2 FYNNEI. This CDR3 comprises 12 residues. With 1 base removed from V and 8 bases from J, the gap between germline ends came to 5 bases. The CDR3 region is CASSEGGEKLFF. The CDR3 DNA reads TGTGCCAGCAGTGAAGGTGGGGAAAAACTGTTTTTT.

A single count supports this clone. This sequence joins TRBV5-8 and TRBJ2-1, with 7 bases identical to TRBD2. Germline V gene sequence: CDR1 SGHTS, CDR2 YDEGEE. V shed 4 bases and J 0 bases; nucleotides not matched to a gene: 13. The CDR3 covers 18 residues. The CDR3 sequence: CASSSGVGGISSYNEQFF. In nucleotides, the CDR3 is TGTGCCAGCAGCAGCGGGGTGGGCGGAATTAGCTCCTACAATGAGCAGTTCTTC.

The genes are TRBV15 and TRBJ1-1, with no clear D. Germline loops: CDR1 LNHNV, CDR2 YYDKDF (reference sequence). V lost 1 base and J lost 0, with 6 bases in between. The CDR3 has 14 amino acids. CDR3 in DNA: TGTGCCACCAGCAGAGGGGAGATGAACACTGAAGCTTTCTTT. Encoded protein: CATSRGEMNTEAFF. Supplemented by reference TRBV15 and TRBJ1-1, the full variable domain reads DAMVIQNPRYQVTQFGKPVTLSCSQTLNHNVMYWYQQKSSQAPKLLFHYYDKDFNNEADTPDNFQSRRPNTSFCFLDIRSPGLGDTAMYLCATSRGEMNTEAFFGQGTRLTVV.

As DNA, the CDR3 is TGTGCCAGCAGCCCCGGGACTAGTGTCACAGATACGCAGTATTTT. The encoded protein is CASSPGTSVTDTQYF. This chain links TRBV5-4 with TRBJ2-3, with 8 bases identical to TRBD2. Germline V CDR1 and CDR2: SGHNT, YYREEE (reference sequence). V trimming: 4 bases; J trimming: 2 bases; junction bases outside the gene matches: 6. The CDR3 contains 15 residues. The variable domain in full, with the rest retrieved from reference TRBV5-4 and TRBJ2-3, is ETGVTQSPTHLIKTRGQQVTLRCSSQSGHNTVSWYQQALGQGPQFIFQYYREEENGRGNFPPRFSGLQFPNYSSELNVNALELDDSALYLCASSPGTSVTDTQYFGPGTRLTVL.

The chain combines TRBV10-3 with TRBJ2-7; 7 bases line up with TRBD1. Germline V gives CDR1 ENHRY, CDR2 SYGVKD. Losses at the gene ends were 10 bases for V and 3 bases for J; bases not matched to a gene: 6. The CDR3 contains 12 residues. In DNA, the CDR3 is TGTGCCACTAGGACAGGCGACTACGAGCAGTACTTC. It translates to CATRTGDYEQYF.

The V gene is TRBV10-3, the J gene TRBJ2-7; TRBD2 matches 7 bases. This CDR3 contains 16 residues. V trimming: 0 bases; J trimming: 2 bases; junction bases outside the gene matches: 7. The germline gives CDR1 ENHRY, CDR2 SYGVKD. In DNA, the CDR3 is TGTGCCATCAGTGAGTCATACGGGACTAATGCCTACGAGCAGTACTTC. The encoded protein is CAISESYGTNAYEQYF.

The chain combines TRBV28 with TRBJ2-2; 7 bases are a match to TRBD1. With 9 bases clipped from V and 1 base from J, the junction kept 5 bases outside the gene matches. The length of the CDR3 is 14 residues. CDR1 and CDR2 (germline): MDHEN, SYDVKM. CDR3 DNA sequence: TGTGCCAGTAACAGGGGCCAGAACACCGGGGAGCTGTTTTTT. Its protein is CASNRGQNTGELFF.

The chain employs TRBV21-1 and TRBJ2-7; no DNA check was done on the table's D call, TRBD2. TRBV21-1 is annotated as a pseudogene. The CDR3 spans 18 residues. CDR3 bases: TGTGCCAGCAGCAAGAACACTCTCCGGGACTCCACTGGGGGGGAGCAGTACTTC. This codes for CASSKNTLRDSTGGEQYF.

This sequence joins TRBV4-2 and TRBJ1-4; D is undetermined. Trimming cost V 0 bases and J 6 bases, with 11 bases left between them. Germline V gene data show CDR1 as LGHNA and CDR2 as YNFKEQ. The CDR3 contains 15 residues. The CDR3 protein is CASSQDRGYDEKLFF. In DNA form, the CDR3 reads TGTGCCAGCAGCCAAGATAGAGGGTACGATGAAAAACTGTTTTTT.

This clone was detected a few times. The J gene is TRBJ2-5, the V gene TRBV21-1; the DNA was not compared with TRBD2, the D call given in the table. TRBV21-1 has pseudogene status. This CDR3 is 18 amino acids long. The CDR3 spells CASSKYPGLAEYQETQYF. CDR3 coding DNA: TGTGCCAGCAGCAAATACCCGGGACTAGCGGAGTACCAAGAGACCCAGTACTTC.